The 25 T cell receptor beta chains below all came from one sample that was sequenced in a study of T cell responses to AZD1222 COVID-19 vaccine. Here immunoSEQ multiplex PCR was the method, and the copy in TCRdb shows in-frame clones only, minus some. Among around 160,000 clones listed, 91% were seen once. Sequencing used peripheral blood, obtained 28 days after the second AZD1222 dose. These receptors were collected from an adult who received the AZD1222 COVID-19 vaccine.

Here the CDR3 reads CASSLRTTSGRQGETQYF. CDR3 nucleotide sequence: TGTGCCAGCAGTTTAAGAACGACTAGCGGGAGGCAGGGAGAGACCCAGTACTTC. The chain uses TRBV27 and TRBJ2-5; the match to TRBD2 covers 13 bases. Germline CDR1 and CDR2: MNHEY and SMNVEV (reference sequence). This CDR3 spans 18 amino acids. V dropped 2 bases and J dropped 4; count of bases not matched to a gene: 10.

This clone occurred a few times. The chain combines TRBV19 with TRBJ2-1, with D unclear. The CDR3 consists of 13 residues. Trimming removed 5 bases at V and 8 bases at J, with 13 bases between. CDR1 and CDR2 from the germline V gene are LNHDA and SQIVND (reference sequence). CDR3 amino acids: CASSFRLTHEQFF. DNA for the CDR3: TGTGCCAGTAGTTTTCGGTTAACCCATGAGCAGTTCTTC.

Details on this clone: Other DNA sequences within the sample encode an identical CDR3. The CDR3 protein is CASSISRNTEAFF. The CDR3 DNA reads TGTGCCAGTAGTATCTCGAGAAACACTGAAGCTTTCTTT. This rearrangement joins TRBV19 to TRBJ1-1; D gene ambiguous. Per the germline V gene, CDR1 is LNHDA and CDR2 is SQIVND (reference sequence). CDR3 length: 13 amino acids. The ends were cut back, 3 bases at V and 2 bases at J, with 7 bases in the middle.

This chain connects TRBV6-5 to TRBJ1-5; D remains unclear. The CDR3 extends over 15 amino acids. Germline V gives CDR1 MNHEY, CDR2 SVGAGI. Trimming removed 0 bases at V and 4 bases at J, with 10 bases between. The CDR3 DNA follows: TGTGCCAGCAGTTACTCCGGGGTTACGAATCAGCCCCAGCATTTT. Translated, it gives CASSYSGVTNQPQHF.

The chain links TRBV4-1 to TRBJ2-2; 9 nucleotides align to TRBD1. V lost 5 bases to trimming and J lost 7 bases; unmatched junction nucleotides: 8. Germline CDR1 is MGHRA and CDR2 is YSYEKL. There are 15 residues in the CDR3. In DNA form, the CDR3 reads TGCGCCAGCAGCTCAACAGGGGGCTGGGTCGGGGAGCTGTTTTTT. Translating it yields CASSSTGGWVGELFF.

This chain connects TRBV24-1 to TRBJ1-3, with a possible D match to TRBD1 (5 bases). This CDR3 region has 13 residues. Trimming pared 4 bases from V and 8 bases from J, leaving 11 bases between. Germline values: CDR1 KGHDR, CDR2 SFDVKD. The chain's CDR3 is CATSDSGLDTIYF. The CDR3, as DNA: TGTGCCACCAGTGACTCAGGGTTAGACACCATATATTTT.

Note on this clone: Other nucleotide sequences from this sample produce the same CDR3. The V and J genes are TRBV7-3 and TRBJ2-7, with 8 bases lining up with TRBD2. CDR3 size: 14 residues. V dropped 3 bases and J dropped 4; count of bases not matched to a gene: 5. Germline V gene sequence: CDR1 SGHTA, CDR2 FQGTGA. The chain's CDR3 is CASSLGLGPYEQYF. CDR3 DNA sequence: TGTGCCAGCAGCTTGGGACTAGGGCCTTACGAGCAGTACTTC. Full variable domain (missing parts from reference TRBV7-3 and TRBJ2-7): GAGVSQTPSNKVTEKGKYVELRCDPISGHTALYWYRQSLGQGPEFLIYFQGTGAADDSGLPNDRFFAVRPEGSVSTLKIQRTERGDSAVYLCASSLGLGPYEQYFGPGTRLTVT.

The CDR3 is CAIGGGGTEAFF. The CDR3, as DNA: TGTGCCATCGGTGGGGGCGGTACTGAAGCTTTCTTT. V usage is TRBV10-3 and J usage is TRBJ1-1; a weak D match, TRBD1 (6 bases). The V end lost 8 bases, the J end lost 5 bases, and 12 bases lay between the germline ends. Germline V CDR1 and CDR2: ENHRY, SYGVKD. CDR3 size: 12 residues.

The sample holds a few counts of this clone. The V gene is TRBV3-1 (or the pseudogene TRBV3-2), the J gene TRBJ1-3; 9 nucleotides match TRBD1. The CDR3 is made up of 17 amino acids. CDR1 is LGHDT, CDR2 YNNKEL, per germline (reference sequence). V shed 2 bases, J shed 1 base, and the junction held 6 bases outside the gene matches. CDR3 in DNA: TGTGCCAGCAGCCAACCGCCTGGGACAGGGTCTGGAAACACCATATATTTT. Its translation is CASSQPPGTGSGNTIYF.

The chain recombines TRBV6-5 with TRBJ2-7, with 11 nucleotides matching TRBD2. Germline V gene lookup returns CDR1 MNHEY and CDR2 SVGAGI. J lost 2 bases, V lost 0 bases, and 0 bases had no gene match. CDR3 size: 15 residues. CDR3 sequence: CASSYSSGGAYEQYF. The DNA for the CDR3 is TGTGCCAGCAGTTACTCTAGCGGGGGGGCCTACGAGCAGTACTTC.

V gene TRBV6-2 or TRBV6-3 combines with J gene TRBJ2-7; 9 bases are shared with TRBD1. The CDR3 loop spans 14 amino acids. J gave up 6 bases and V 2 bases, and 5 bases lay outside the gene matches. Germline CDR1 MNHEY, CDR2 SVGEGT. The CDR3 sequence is CASSYRGTGFEQYF. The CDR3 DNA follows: TGTGCCAGCAGTTACCGCGGGACAGGGTTCGAGCAGTACTTC.

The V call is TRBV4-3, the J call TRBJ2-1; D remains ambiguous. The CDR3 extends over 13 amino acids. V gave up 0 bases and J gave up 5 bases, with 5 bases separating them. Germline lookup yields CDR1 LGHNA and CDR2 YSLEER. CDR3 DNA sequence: TGCGCCAGCAGCCAAGATGCGGACAATGAGCAGTTCTTC. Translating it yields CASSQDADNEQFF.

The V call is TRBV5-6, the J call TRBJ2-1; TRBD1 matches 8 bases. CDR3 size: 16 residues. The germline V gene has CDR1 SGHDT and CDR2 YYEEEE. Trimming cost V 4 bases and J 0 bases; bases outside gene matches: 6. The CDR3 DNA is TGTGCCAGCAGCGCAGGGGGCCGTCTCTCCTACAATGAGCAGTTCTTC. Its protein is CASSAGGRLSYNEQFF.

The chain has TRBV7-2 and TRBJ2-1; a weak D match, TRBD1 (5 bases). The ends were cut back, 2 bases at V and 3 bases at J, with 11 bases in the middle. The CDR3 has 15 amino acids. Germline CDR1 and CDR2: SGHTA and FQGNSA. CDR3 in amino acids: CASSLRGQGYNEQFF. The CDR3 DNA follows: TGTGCCAGCAGCTTAAGGGGCCAGGGCTACAATGAGCAGTTCTTC.

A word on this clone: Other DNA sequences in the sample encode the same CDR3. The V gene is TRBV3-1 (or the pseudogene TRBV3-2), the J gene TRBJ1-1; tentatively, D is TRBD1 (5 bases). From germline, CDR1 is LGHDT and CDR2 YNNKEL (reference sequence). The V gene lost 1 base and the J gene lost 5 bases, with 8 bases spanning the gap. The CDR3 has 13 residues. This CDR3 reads CASSQVRGTEAFF. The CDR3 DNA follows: TGTGCCAGCAGCCAAGTGAGGGGAACTGAAGCTTTCTTT.

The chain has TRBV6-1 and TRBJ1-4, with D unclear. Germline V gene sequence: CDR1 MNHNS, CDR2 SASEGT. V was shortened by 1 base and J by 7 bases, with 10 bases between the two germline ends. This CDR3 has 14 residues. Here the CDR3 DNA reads TGTGCCAGCAGTGAAGTGTGGGGTCCTGAAAAACTGTTTTTT. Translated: CASSEVWGPEKLFF.

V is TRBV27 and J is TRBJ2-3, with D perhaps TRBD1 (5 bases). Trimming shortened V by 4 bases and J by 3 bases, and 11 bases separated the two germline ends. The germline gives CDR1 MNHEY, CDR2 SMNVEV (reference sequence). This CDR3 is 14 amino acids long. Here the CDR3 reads CASSSDRFTDTQYF. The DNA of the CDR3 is TGTGCCAGCAGTTCTGACAGATTTACAGATACGCAGTATTTT.

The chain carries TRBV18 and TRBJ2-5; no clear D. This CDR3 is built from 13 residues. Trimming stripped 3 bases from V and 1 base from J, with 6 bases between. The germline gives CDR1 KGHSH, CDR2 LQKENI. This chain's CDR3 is CASSPTIQETQYF. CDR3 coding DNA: TGTGCCAGCTCACCGACAATCCAAGAGACCCAGTACTTC.

The CDR3 sequence is CASSPWVQAGTDTQYF. DNA for the CDR3: TGTGCCAGCAGCCCCTGGGTCCAGGCGGGCACAGATACGCAGTATTTT. The chain recombines TRBV7-9 with TRBJ2-3; D is undetermined. Trimming pared 5 bases from V and 1 base from J, leaving 16 bases between. The CDR3 runs 16 residues. Germline lookup yields CDR1 SEHNR and CDR2 FQNEAQ (reference sequence).

In DNA, the CDR3 is TGTGCCAGCAGCTTACGGCGGGTTAGCACAGATACGCAGTATTTT. It is translated as CASSLRRVSTDTQYF. The V and J genes are TRBV7-2 and TRBJ2-3; possibly TRBD2 for D (5 bases). V shed 2 bases and J shed 0 bases, with 9 bases lying between them. CDR3 size: 15 residues. Germline V CDR1 and CDR2: SGHTA, FQGNSA.

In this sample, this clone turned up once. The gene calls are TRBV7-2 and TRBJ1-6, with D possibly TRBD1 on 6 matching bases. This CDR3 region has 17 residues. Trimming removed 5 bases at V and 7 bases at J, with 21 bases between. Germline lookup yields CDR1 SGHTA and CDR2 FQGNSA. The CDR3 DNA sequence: TGTGCCAGCAGCCTCCTTCAGGGGACCGGGGAAAATTCACCCCTCCACTTT. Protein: CASSLLQGTGENSPLHF.

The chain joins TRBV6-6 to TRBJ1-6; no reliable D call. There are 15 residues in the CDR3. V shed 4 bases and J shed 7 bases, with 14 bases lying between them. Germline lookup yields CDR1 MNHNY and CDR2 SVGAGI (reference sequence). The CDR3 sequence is CASSSNGLGNSPLHF. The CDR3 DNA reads TGTGCCAGCAGTTCAAACGGGTTAGGGAATTCACCCCTCCACTTT.

In DNA, the CDR3 is TGTGCCTGGAAAGGGAGAACGGACGGGGACTACACCTTC. Encoded protein: CAWKGRTDGDYTF. The V and J genes are TRBV30 and TRBJ1-2, with D unresolved. Germline lookup yields CDR1 GTSNPN and CDR2 SVGIG (reference sequence). V was cut by 4 bases and J by 10 bases, with 19 bases left in between. The CDR3 runs to 13 residues.

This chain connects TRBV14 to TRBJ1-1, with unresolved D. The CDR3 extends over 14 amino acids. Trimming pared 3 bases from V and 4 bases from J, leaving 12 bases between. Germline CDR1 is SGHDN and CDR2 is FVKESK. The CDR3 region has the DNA TGTGCCAGCAGCCAGGTGGGAGGGAGCACTGAAGCTTTCTTT. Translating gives CASSQVGGSTEAFF.

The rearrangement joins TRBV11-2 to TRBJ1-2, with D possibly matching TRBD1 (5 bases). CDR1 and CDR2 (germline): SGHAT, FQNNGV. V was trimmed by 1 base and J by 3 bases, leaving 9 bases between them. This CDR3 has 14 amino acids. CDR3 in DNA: TGTGCCAGCAGCTTAGTCGGCAGGGACTATGGCTACACCTTC. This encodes CASSLVGRDYGYTF.